The 10 T cell receptor beta chains below were found in one sample sequenced in a study of blood T cell repertoires in COVID-19. Sequencing was performed with immunoSEQ multiplex PCR; in TCRdb, only in-frame clones are kept and a portion is missing. In the table there are fewer than 500,000 clones, around 91% of which are singletons. Sequenced material: PBMCs or T cells enriched from blood (not recorded which). All receptors derive from a man aged 30-40 years who had recovered from COVID-19.

The chain uses TRBV19 and TRBJ1-5, with D perhaps TRBD1 (5 bases). V lost 1 base to trimming and J lost 0 bases, with 19 bases between them. Germline V gene data show CDR1 as LNHDA and CDR2 as SQIVND (reference sequence). The CDR3 runs to 19 residues. In DNA, the CDR3 is TGTGCCAGTAGTATAGGAAGTCCAGGGAAGGCGGATAGCAATCAGCCCCAGCATTTT. This encodes CASSIGSPGKADSNQPQHF.

This chain links TRBV6-1 with TRBJ2-2; D perhaps matches TRBD2 (6 bases). V was pared by 4 bases and J by 4 bases, with 19 bases between. Germline V gene data show CDR1 as MNHNS and CDR2 as SASEGT. The CDR3 is made up of 17 amino acids. The CDR3 DNA reads as TGTGCCAGCAGTGGCCACGGGGGTAGCGTGGCCACCGGGGAGCTGTTTTTT. Protein product: CASSGHGGSVATGELFF.

CDR3 in amino acids: CASRRTVGPYNEQFF. For the CDR3, the DNA is TGTGCCAGCAGACGGACTGTAGGCCCTTACAATGAGCAGTTCTTC. The chain employs TRBV28 and TRBJ2-1; the D gene is possibly TRBD2 (5 bases). Trimming shortened V by 6 bases and J by 4 bases, and 16 bases separated the two germline ends. CDR3 length: 15 residues. Per germline, CDR1 MDHEN and CDR2 SYDVKM.

The rearrangement joins TRBV15 to TRBJ2-7; tentatively, D is TRBD2 (5 bases). CDR3 length equals 15 residues. The germline V gene encodes CDR1 LNHNV and CDR2 YYDKDF (reference sequence). V was cut by 1 base and J by 3 bases, with 13 bases left in between. The CDR3 loop reads CATSRVLGVYYEQYF. The CDR3 nucleotides read TGTGCCACCAGCAGAGTACTCGGGGTGTACTACGAGCAGTACTTC.

The V and J genes are TRBV15 and TRBJ1-4; no clear D gene. In germline, CDR1 is LNHNV, CDR2 YYDKDF (reference sequence). The CDR3 extends over 14 amino acids. The V end lost 2 bases, the J end lost 6 bases, and 10 bases lay between the germline ends. Here the CDR3 reads CATSRRRSDEKLFF. The CDR3 DNA follows: TGTGCCACCAGCAGACGCCGGTCGGATGAAAAACTGTTTTTT. Looking up the rest from reference TRBV15 and TRBJ1-4 gives the full variable domain: DAMVIQNPRYQVTQFGKPVTLSCSQTLNHNVMYWYQQKSSQAPKLLFHYYDKDFNNEADTPDNFQSRRPNTSFCFLDIRSPGLGDTAMYLCATSRRRSDEKLFFGSGTQLSVL.

The rearrangement uses TRBV6-5 and TRBJ2-2; possible D gene TRBD1, 5 bases. The V gene's germline CDR1 is MNHEY and CDR2 SVGAGI. Trimming cost V 0 bases and J 1 base, with 9 bases left between them. CDR3 length equals 16 residues. CDR3 residues: CASSYSPQGNTGELFF. The CDR3 DNA sequence: TGTGCCAGCAGTTACTCGCCCCAGGGGAACACCGGGGAGCTGTTTTTT.

The rearrangement uses TRBV6-5 and TRBJ1-6, with a tentative D call TRBD1 (5 bases). This CDR3 is built from 13 residues. Trimming removed 5 bases from V and 8 bases from J, with 10 bases in between. The V gene's germline CDR1 is MNHEY and CDR2 SVGAGI. For the CDR3, the DNA is TGTGCCAGCAGTAGACAGCTCGATTCACCCCTCCACTTT. Its protein is CASSRQLDSPLHF.

The V and J genes are TRBV6-5 and TRBJ2-7; 8 bases agree with TRBD1. This CDR3 has 13 residues. Germline V gene data show CDR1 as MNHEY and CDR2 as SVGAGI. After removal of 8 bases from V and 4 bases from J, the junction contained 7 bases not matched to a gene. CDR3 in DNA: TGTGCCAGCGGCGCCCGACAGGGGTACGAGCAGTACTTC. This encodes CASGARQGYEQYF.

The V call is TRBV5-6, the J call TRBJ1-5; the D gene is possibly TRBD1 (6 bases). The CDR3 consists of 16 residues. Germline CDR1 SGHDT, CDR2 YYEEEE. V was pared by 0 bases and J by 1 base, with 11 bases between. The CDR3 is CASSLGQASSNQPQHF. The DNA for the CDR3 is TGTGCCAGCAGCTTGGGACAGGCGTCAAGCAATCAGCCCCAGCATTTT.

The rearrangement joins TRBV5-1 to TRBJ2-7; D uncertain. V lost 4 bases to trimming and J lost 3 bases, with 11 bases between them. Germline CDR1 SGHRS, CDR2 YFSETQ. The CDR3 runs to 13 residues. The CDR3 DNA follows: TGCGCCAGCAGCCCCGGTGTTTTCTACGAGCAGTACTTC. Translated: CASSPGVFYEQYF.